The T cell receptor beta chain described here comes from a study of human T cells and chemical hapten exposure. This clonotype was seen repeatedly, ten times or more. Trimming took off 5 bases at V and 9 bases at J, with 14 bases between the two ends. Germline CDR1 and CDR2: SGHVS and FNYEAQ. This CDR3 is built from 14 residues. Time point in this sample: pre-sensitization, week 0. The treatment was: therapeutic diphenylcyclopropenone sensitization with weekly scalp DPC. The study drew its donors from alopecia patients who were 18 to 70 years old and suitable for DPC. Unique molecular identifiers were linked by the library to individual cDNA molecules. TCRdb passed the RACE reads through MiXCR, listing each CDR3 protein once. The sample lists 120,000 or so distinct CDR3 sequences, less than 15% occurring once.

The TCR comes from a woman aged 18-30 years with alopecia areata. Some clones in this sample may be carry-over from other donors' samples. The J gene is TRBJ1-6, the V gene TRBV7-6; no definite D call. The sample here was whole blood, taken in connection with sensitization to the hapten diphenylcyclopropenone (DPC). The DNA of the CDR3 is TGTGCCAGCAGCCTCCAAGGGTTGCGTTCACCCCTCCACTTT. As protein: CASSLQGLRSPLHF.